A single sample is the source of the 31 T cell receptor beta chains below, sequenced in a study of Ad26.COV2.S vaccination and SARS-CoV-2 variants. Sequencing used immunoSEQ multiplex PCR; TCRdb keeps in-frame clones, though not all of them. The table lists about 400,000 clones, 83% of them singletons, with just under 7.5% in the top ten. Treatment given: 19 received Ad26.COV2.S at low or high dose, single or two shots; several received placebo; per-sample allocation not given. Day 63 following the first vaccine or placebo injection was when the samples were taken. Source: peripheral blood, taken in a trial of Ad26.COV2.S vaccine versus placebo. All receptors derive from a person between 18 and 59 years old who received the Ad26.COV2.S COVID-19 vaccine or a placebo.

The V gene is TRBV7-2, the J gene TRBJ1-1; D gene ambiguous. This CDR3 region has 13 residues. CDR1 and CDR2 from the germline V gene are SGHTA and FQGNSA. The germline V and J ends were trimmed by 1 base and 3 bases, with 6 bases remaining between them. CDR3 coding DNA: TGTGCCAGCAGCTTAGAGGTTCACACTGAAGCTTTCTTT. Translation gives CASSLEVHTEAFF.

The rearrangement links TRBV9 to TRBJ2-7; the D gene is possibly TRBD2 (5 bases). This CDR3 has 15 amino acids. V lost 4 bases and J 5 bases, leaving 19 bases between the germline ends. The germline V gene encodes CDR1 SGDLS and CDR2 YYNGEE. Here the CDR3 reads CASSPSPSTYNEQYF. CDR3 in DNA: TGTGCCAGCAGCCCTTCGCCTAGCACCTATAACGAGCAGTACTTC. Full variable domain (missing parts from reference TRBV9 and TRBJ2-7): DSGVTQTPKHLITATGQRVTLRCSPRSGDLSVYWYQQSLDQGLQFLIQYYNGEERAKGNILERFSAQQFPDLHSELNLSSLELGDSALYFCASSPSPSTYNEQYFGPGTRLTVT.

This clone turned up a few times. The chain links TRBV18 to TRBJ2-1; 11 bases align to TRBD2. This CDR3 has 15 residues. V was clipped by 4 bases and J by 4 bases; unmatched bases: 3. Germline CDR1 and CDR2: KGHSH and LQKENI. DNA for the CDR3: TGTGCCAGCTCACGACTAGCGGGGCTGTACAATGAGCAGTTCTTC. Its translation: CASSRLAGLYNEQFF.

V gene TRBV7-2 combines with J gene TRBJ2-2; tentative D call: TRBD2 (7 bases). V dropped 3 bases and J dropped 6 bases, with 14 bases sitting between them. CDR3 length: 15 amino acids. Germline values: CDR1 SGHTA, CDR2 FQGNSA. The CDR3 DNA reads TGTGCCAGCAGCTTTCTGTGGGGGGGCGCCGGGGAGCTGTTTTTT. It yields the protein CASSFLWGGAGELFF.

The rearrangement joins TRBV30 to TRBJ2-3; maybe TRBD2 (6 bases). V was pared by 2 bases and J by 7 bases, with 13 bases between. The CDR3 is 13 residues long. CDR1 is GTSNPN, CDR2 SVGIG, per germline (reference sequence). CDR3 loop: CAWSSGVENTQYF. The CDR3 bases are TGTGCCTGGAGTTCGGGGGTGGAGAATACGCAGTATTTT.

The rearrangement joins TRBV11-1 to TRBJ2-3; the match to TRBD2 covers 9 bases. CDR1 SGHAT and CDR2 FQDESV come from the germline V gene (reference sequence). CDR3 length: 15 amino acids. Losses at the gene ends were 2 bases for V and 2 bases for J; bases not matched to a gene: 2. CDR3 sequence (DNA): TGTGCCAGCAGCTTAAGACTAGCGGCCACAGATACGCAGTATTTT. Translated, it gives CASSLRLAATDTQYF.

The rearrangement links TRBV7-9 to TRBJ2-3; weak D call: TRBD1 (5 bases). There are 15 residues in the CDR3. Trimming left V 6 bases short and J 2 bases short, with 15 bases between. Germline-derived CDR1 and CDR2 are SEHNR and FQNEAQ (reference sequence). The CDR3: CASRPRQRPTDTQYF. The DNA for the CDR3 is TGTGCCAGCAGACCCCGACAGAGACCCACAGATACGCAGTATTTT.

The chain recombines TRBV7-2 with TRBJ2-1; possible D gene TRBD1, 5 bases. Per the germline V gene, CDR1 is SGHTA and CDR2 is FQGNSA. The CDR3 is 14 amino acids. The ends were cut back, 6 bases at V and 0 bases at J, with 9 bases in the middle. In DNA form, the CDR3 reads TGTGCCAGCAGTAAAGACAGCTCCTACAATGAGCAGTTCTTC. The encoded protein is CASSKDSSYNEQFF.

The gene calls are TRBV25-1 and TRBJ1-5, with a tentative D call TRBD1 (6 bases). Trimming cost V 5 bases and J 7 bases, with 18 bases left between them. This CDR3 region has 15 residues. Germline-derived CDR1 and CDR2 are MGHDK and SYGVNS. CDR3 nucleotide sequence: TGTGCCAGCAGTCCCCCGAGGGGGGGAAGCCAGCCCCAGCATTTT. Translated, it gives CASSPPRGGSQPQHF.

The gene calls are TRBV5-1 and TRBJ2-5, with 11 bases aligning to TRBD2. CDR1 and CDR2 from the germline V gene are SGHRS and YFSETQ. This CDR3 has 16 amino acids. After removal of 0 bases from V and 1 base from J, the junction contained 2 bases not matched to a gene. The chain's CDR3 is CASSLALAGGQETQYF. DNA for the CDR3: TGCGCCAGCAGCTTGGCCCTAGCGGGGGGCCAAGAGACCCAGTACTTC.

Concerning this clone: The same CDR3 can be traced to other DNA sequences in this sample. DNA for the CDR3: TGTGCCAGCAGCGCGTACACCGGGACTGGTCTCGAGCAGTACTTC. Translation: CASSAYTGTGLEQYF. The V and J genes are TRBV7-9 and TRBJ2-7; TRBD2 might be the D (6 bases). Germline CDR1 SEHNR, CDR2 FQNEAQ (reference sequence). The CDR3 covers 15 residues. Trimming left V 5 bases short and J 6 bases short, with 20 bases between.

V gene TRBV11-2 combines with J gene TRBJ2-1, with TRBD2 as a possible D gene (6 bases). The CDR3 contains 15 residues. The germline gives CDR1 SGHAT, CDR2 FQNNGV. V was trimmed by 5 bases and J by 6 bases, leaving 17 bases between them. The CDR3 DNA reads TGTGCCAGCAGCCATCCCTGGTCGCGGGGCAATGAGCAGTTCTTC. Translated, it gives CASSHPWSRGNEQFF.

The V and J genes are TRBV7-9 and TRBJ1-3; D may be TRBD1 (5 bases). Germline V gene data show CDR1 as SEHNR and CDR2 as FQNEAQ (reference sequence). The V gene lost 0 bases and the J gene lost 8 bases, with 11 bases spanning the gap. The CDR3 covers 14 residues. The CDR3 loop is CASSLAAGTHTIYF. The CDR3 coding sequence is TGTGCCAGCAGCTTAGCGGCAGGGACGCACACCATATATTTT. The full variable domain, in which reference TRBV7-9 and TRBJ1-3 provide the parts outside the CDR3, is DTGVSQNPRHKITKRGQNVTFRCDPISEHNRLYWYRQTLGQGPEFLTYFQNEAQLEKSRLLSDRFSAERPKGSFSTLEIQRTEQGDSAMYLCASSLAAGTHTIYFGEGSWLTVV.

This clone was seen more than once but under ten times. This chain links TRBV13 with TRBJ2-1; 12 bases fit TRBD2. From germline, CDR1 is PRHDT and CDR2 FYEKMQ (reference sequence). The trim removed 3 bases at V and 0 bases at J, leaving 3 bases unmatched. This CDR3 region has 17 residues. The CDR3 bases are TGTGCCAGCAGCTTTACTAGCGGGGGGAGCTCCTACAATGAGCAGTTCTTC. Encoded protein: CASSFTSGGSSYNEQFF.

The chain is built from TRBV6-5 and TRBJ1-5; D remains unclear. CDR1 is MNHEY and CDR2 is SVGAGI in the germline V gene. The V end was cut by 8 bases, the J end by 4 bases, with 9 bases between. This CDR3 is 12 amino acids long. CDR3 coding DNA: TGTGCCAGCTCTACCACGAATCAGCCCCAGCATTTT. Translating it yields CASSTTNQPQHF.

In this sample, this clone turned up once. As DNA, the CDR3 is TGTGCCAGCAGCGGGGGACCGGAATTCGAGTTCTTC. Translation: CASSGGPEFEFF. The J gene is TRBJ2-1, the V gene TRBV7-9, with D tentatively TRBD1 or TRBD2 (5 bases each). Germline-derived CDR1 and CDR2 are SEHNR and FQNEAQ (reference sequence). The CDR3 totals 12 residues. V shed 5 bases and J shed 14 bases, with 16 bases lying between them.

The CDR3 nucleotides are TGTGCCAGCAGTTACTCGCCCGCTGGGCGTGCGCAGTTCTTC. It yields the protein CASSYSPAGRAQFF. The chain links TRBV6-2 or TRBV6-3 to TRBJ2-1; no definite D call. Germline V gene sequence: CDR1 MNHEY, CDR2 SVGEGT. The CDR3 runs to 14 residues. Trimming took off 0 bases at V and 12 bases at J, with 15 bases between the two ends.

The chain combines TRBV19 with TRBJ1-1; D gene ambiguous. Trimming left V 3 bases short and J 5 bases short, with 10 bases between. Germline lookup yields CDR1 LNHDA and CDR2 SQIVND (reference sequence). This CDR3 is built from 13 residues. The CDR3 loop reads CASSIDPGTEAFF. CDR3 nucleotide sequence: TGTGCCAGTAGTATCGACCCCGGGACTGAAGCTTTCTTT.

This chain joins TRBV10-3 and TRBJ2-7; TRBD1 might be the D (6 bases). Germline V gene lookup returns CDR1 ENHRY and CDR2 SYGVKD. The CDR3 is made up of 15 amino acids. Trimming pared 3 bases from V and 1 base from J, leaving 13 bases between. CDR3 coding DNA: TGTGCCATCAGTGAAGGGGCAGGGGCGTCCTACGAGCAGTACTTC. It translates to CAISEGAGASYEQYF.

The CDR3 sequence: CASSGRILNSPLHF. The CDR3 coding sequence is TGTGCCAGCTCGGGACGGATTCTTAATTCACCCCTCCACTTT. This rearrangement joins TRBV7-2 to TRBJ1-6; TRBD1 is a possible D gene (5 bases). The germline V and J ends were trimmed by 8 bases and 6 bases, with 14 bases remaining between them. Germline V gene lookup returns CDR1 SGHTA and CDR2 FQGNSA. This CDR3 region has 14 residues.

The chain couples TRBV7-9 to TRBJ1-1; D remains unclear. CDR1 and CDR2 from the germline V gene are SEHNR and FQNEAQ (reference sequence). The CDR3 sequence is 19 residues long. Trimming cost V 1 base and J 3 bases, with 24 bases left between them. The CDR3 nucleotides are TGTGCCAGCAGCTTAGGAATAATAGGGCAGAGAACCTTTGACACTGAAGCTTTCTTT. Translation gives CASSLGIIGQRTFDTEAFF.

The V gene is TRBV5-5, the J gene TRBJ1-5, with 9 bases identical to TRBD1. The CDR3 extends over 14 amino acids. V gave up 4 bases and J gave up 6 bases; unmatched junction bases: 5. Germline CDR1 is SGHKS and CDR2 is YYEKEE (reference sequence). The CDR3 here is CASSLDRGGQPQHF. CDR3 nucleotides: TGTGCCAGCAGCCTGGACAGGGGAGGTCAGCCCCAGCATTTT.

V usage is TRBV6-6 and J usage is TRBJ1-4, with TRBD1 as a possible D gene (6 bases). Between the trimmed V and J ends, which lost 4 bases and 3 bases, there was a span of 9 bases. This CDR3 region has 14 residues. Germline CDR1 MNHNY, CDR2 SVGAGI (reference sequence). CDR3 sequence reads: CASSLGGANEKLFF. CDR3 in DNA: TGTGCCAGCAGTTTAGGGGGGGCTAATGAAAAACTGTTTTTT.

The gene calls are TRBV4-3 and TRBJ2-7; D possibly corresponds to TRBD2 (5 bases). Germline lookup yields CDR1 LGHNA and CDR2 YSLEER. The CDR3 covers 15 residues. The V end lost 3 bases, the J end lost 4 bases, and 16 bases lay between the germline ends. CDR3 protein: CASSQSFSGIYEQYF. The CDR3 region has the DNA TGCGCCAGCAGCCAGAGCTTCTCGGGGATATACGAGCAGTACTTC.

This chain uses TRBV7-9 with TRBJ1-2; tentatively, D is TRBD1 (5 bases). The CDR3 runs to 13 residues. CDR1 and CDR2 (germline): SEHNR, FQNEAQ (reference sequence). Trimming left V 3 bases short and J 13 bases short, with 18 bases between. CDR3 protein: CASSFSNREGTTF. The CDR3 DNA reads as TGTGCCAGCAGCTTCTCCAACCGGGAGGGGACCACCTTC. Variable domain in full (rest from reference TRBV7-9 and TRBJ1-2): DTGVSQNPRHKITKRGQNVTFRCDPISEHNRLYWYRQTLGQGPEFLTYFQNEAQLEKSRLLSDRFSAERPKGSFSTLEIQRTEQGDSAMYLCASSFSNREGTTFGSGTRLTVV.

The chain employs TRBV9 and TRBJ1-2; no reliable D call. CDR1 is SGDLS, CDR2 YYNGEE, per germline. The V and J ends lost 0 bases and 2 bases respectively, with 8 bases between them. This CDR3 contains 14 residues. The CDR3 region is CASSVEDLNYGYTF. CDR3 sequence (DNA): TGTGCCAGCAGCGTAGAGGACCTAAACTATGGCTACACCTTC.

The genes are TRBV27 and TRBJ2-7; no firm D call. Trimming removed 2 bases at V and 0 bases at J, with 8 bases between. This CDR3 is built from 14 residues. In germline, CDR1 is MNHEY, CDR2 SMNVEV (reference sequence). The CDR3 DNA follows: TGTGCCAGCAGTTTAGGCGACCGCTCCTACGAGCAGTACTTC. Protein product: CASSLGDRSYEQYF.

The CDR3 region is CASSLNRGVVGYGYTF. In DNA, the CDR3 is TGTGCCAGCAGCTTAAACAGGGGGGTCGTGGGGTATGGCTACACCTTC. V usage is TRBV7-8 and J usage is TRBJ1-2; 8 bases align to TRBD1. Germline assignment: CDR1 SGHVS and CDR2 FQNEAQ. V lost 2 bases and J lost 5; bases outside the gene matches: 10. CDR3 size: 16 residues.

The V call is TRBV7-9, the J call TRBJ1-1, with TRBD1 as a possible D gene (5 bases). Germline V gene data show CDR1 as SEHNR and CDR2 as FQNEAQ (reference sequence). The germline V and J ends were trimmed by 2 bases and 12 bases, with 19 bases remaining between them. The CDR3 has 14 amino acids. DNA of the CDR3: TGTGCCAGCAGCTTATCTGGGGCTAAATCGGGAACTTTCTTT. Protein: CASSLSGAKSGTFF.

The chain employs TRBV7-9 and TRBJ2-1; TRBD2 aligns across 7 bases. The J segment lost 4 bases and the V segment lost 3 bases, leaving 6 bases of the junction unmatched. Germline CDR1 and CDR2: SEHNR and FQNEAQ (reference sequence). This CDR3 contains 15 residues. The CDR3 nucleotides are TGTGCCAGCAGCTTGAGTAGCGGGTTGTACAATGAGCAGTTCTTC. This translates into CASSLSSGLYNEQFF.

This clone was picked up a small number of times. The chain carries TRBV21-1 and TRBJ1-5. TRBV21-1 is deemed a pseudogene. This CDR3 has 17 residues. The CDR3 here is CASSKGVQGPLAQPQHF. DNA of the CDR3: TGTGCCAGCAGCAAAGGGGTACAGGGACCTCTAGCGCAGCCCCAGCATTTT.